Included here is one T cell receptor (beta chain) sequence, with context. The antigen is undetermined. Method: immunoSEQ multiplex PCR; TCRdb's copy keeps in-frame clones and lacks some. The profile shows approximately 91,000 clones, roughly 83% of them singletons. The data belong to a study of PD-L1 blockade in urothelial cancer. Study-level information: Atezolizumab therapy began for patients in the mid-2010s, dosed at 1,200 mg intravenously every 3 weeks. As for prior chemotherapy regimens, patients had received 0 to 3. A median of approximately 140,000 T cells was found in the blood samples. Findings of the study overall: Stronger expansion of tumor-associated clones in blood at 3 weeks distinguished durable-benefit patients.

Trimming removed 4 bases from V and 0 bases from J; junction bases left unmatched: 4. The CDR3 consists of 16 residues. CDR1 SGHNT and CDR2 YYREEE come from the germline V gene (reference sequence). Time point noted: peripheral blood 6 weeks after treatment start. The sequence was obtained from a man between 65 and 85 years old with urothelial cancer. The rearrangement uses TRBV5-4 and TRBJ2-1, with 10 bases that match TRBD2. This sample comprised PBMCs, obtained around atezolizumab (anti-PD-L1) treatment. This chain's CDR3 is CASSPGLADSYNEQFF. The CDR3 nucleotides are TGTGCCAGCAGCCCTGGACTAGCGGACTCCTACAATGAGCAGTTCTTC.